A selection of T cell receptor beta chains follows, all from one sample in a study of PD-1 blockade in mismatch repair-deficient tumors. Assay used: immunoSEQ multiplex PCR; TCRdb lists only in-frame clones, some missing. In the table there are tens of thousands of clones, 85% of which are singletons. The material sequenced was peripheral blood, taken around 75 weeks after starting pembrolizumab. The receptors come from an adult with mismatch repair-deficient cancer. CDR3s include the opening cysteine and the closing phenylalanine or tryptophan. Fields, in order: D gene, clone size, V gene, J gene, CDR3 DNA, CDR3 protein. A D gene is named only where the DNA matches it firmly. Clone size is shown for a subset of rows, as once, few, many or a class of expanded clone.

d_gene: .
abundance: .
v_gene: TRBV21-1
j_gene: TRBJ2-1
CDR3nt: TGTGCCAGCAGACCACTGGCAGCGGCCTCCTACAATGAGCAGTTCTTC
CDR3aa: CASRPLAAASYNEQFF

d_gene: TRBD1
abundance: .
v_gene: TRBV5-8
j_gene: TRBJ1-2
CDR3nt: TGTGCCAGCAGCCCCATGGACAGGGAGAACTATGGCTACACCTTC
CDR3aa: CASSPMDRENYGYTF

d_gene: TRBD1
abundance: .
v_gene: TRBV9
j_gene: TRBJ1-4
CDR3nt: TGTGCCAGCAGCGCCCAGGGGGCACTAGGTGAAAAACTGTTTTTT
CDR3aa: CASSAQGALGEKLFF

d_gene: TRBD1
abundance: .
v_gene: TRBV30
j_gene: TRBJ2-7
CDR3nt: TGTGCCTGGAGTGTGGGGACAGGGCTCTACGAGCAGTACTTC
CDR3aa: CAWSVGTGLYEQYF

d_gene: .
abundance: .
v_gene: TRBV28
j_gene: TRBJ2-5
CDR3nt: TGTGCCAGCAGTTTTCCGTCCGGGCAAGAGACCCAGTACTTC
CDR3aa: CASSFPSGQETQYF

d_gene: .
abundance: .
v_gene: TRBV4-2
j_gene: TRBJ2-2
CDR3nt: TGTGCCAGCAGCCAGGAGGCAGCGTCGAACACCGGGGAGCTGTTTTTT
CDR3aa: CASSQEAASNTGELFF

d_gene: .
abundance: .
v_gene: TRBV5-1
j_gene: TRBJ1-1
CDR3nt: TGCGCCAGCAGCCAACAAACAGGGTCCACTGAAGCTTTCTTT
CDR3aa: CASSQQTGSTEAFF

d_gene: TRBD1
abundance: .
v_gene: TRBV7-9
j_gene: TRBJ2-3
CDR3nt: TGTGCCAGCAGCTTAGCAGGGGGCGATACGCAGTATTTT
CDR3aa: CASSLAGGDTQYF

d_gene: .
abundance: .
v_gene: TRBV29-1
j_gene: TRBJ1-2
CDR3nt: TGCAGCGCTAACTATGGCTACACCTTC
CDR3aa: CSANYGYTF

d_gene: .
abundance: .
v_gene: TRBV27
j_gene: TRBJ1-2
CDR3nt: TGTGCCAGCAGTTTGGCAGGGGTGGATGGCTACACCTTC
CDR3aa: CASSLAGVDGYTF

d_gene: TRBD1
abundance: .
v_gene: TRBV6-5
j_gene: TRBJ1-2
CDR3nt: TGTGCCAGCAGTTACCTGTCGACAGGGGCGAACTATGGCTACACCTTC
CDR3aa: CASSYLSTGANYGYTF

d_gene: .
abundance: few
v_gene: TRBV11-2
j_gene: TRBJ1-1
CDR3nt: TGTGCCAGCAGCTTAGGTTCTGGGAACGAAGCTTTCTTT
CDR3aa: CASSLGSGNEAFF

d_gene: TRBD2
abundance: .
v_gene: TRBV5-1
j_gene: TRBJ2-1
CDR3nt: TGCGCCAGCAGCTTGGATATCCTAGCGGGAGGGCCCACCTACAATGAGCAGTTCTTC
CDR3aa: CASSLDILAGGPTYNEQFF

d_gene: .
abundance: .
v_gene: TRBV5-4
j_gene: TRBJ2-6
CDR3nt: TGTGCCAGCACCGCCAAGGCTCGTCCTTCTGGGGCCAACGTCCTGACTTTC
CDR3aa: CASTAKARPSGANVLTF

d_gene: .
abundance: .
v_gene: TRBV12-5
j_gene: TRBJ1-5
CDR3nt: TGTGCTAGTGGTTCCCCTCAAGGCAGGGGTTTAAGTCAGCCCCAGCATTTT
CDR3aa: CASGSPQGRGLSQPQHF

d_gene: .
abundance: .
v_gene: TRBV20-1
j_gene: TRBJ2-1
CDR3nt: TGCAGTGCTGCAACACGGGATGAGCAGTTCTTC
CDR3aa: CSAATRDEQFF

d_gene: .
abundance: once
v_gene: TRBV6-1
j_gene: TRBJ1-1
CDR3nt: TGTGCCAGCAGTGAGGGGGGCATACTCTTAGCTTTCTTT
CDR3aa: CASSEGGILLAFF

d_gene: TRBD2
abundance: .
v_gene: TRBV19
j_gene: TRBJ2-7
CDR3nt: TGTGCCAGTAGTATCTCCGGGACTAGCGGCGAGCAGTACTTC
CDR3aa: CASSISGTSGEQYF

d_gene: TRBD1
abundance: .
v_gene: TRBV2
j_gene: TRBJ2-7
CDR3nt: TGTGCCAGCAGTCATTCAAGATCGGGACAGGGTATCTACGAGCAGTACTTC
CDR3aa: CASSHSRSGQGIYEQYF

d_gene: .
abundance: .
v_gene: TRBV27
j_gene: TRBJ2-7
CDR3nt: TGTGCCAGCAGTGGAGGGGCAGGGGGTCCCCTAGGGCTATACGAGCAGTACTTC
CDR3aa: CASSGGAGGPLGLYEQYF

d_gene: TRBD2
abundance: .
v_gene: TRBV2
j_gene: TRBJ2-5
CDR3nt: TGTGCCAGCAGCCCAGGACTAGCGGTGGAGGGTGGCAAGACCCAGTACTTC
CDR3aa: CASSPGLAVEGGKTQYF